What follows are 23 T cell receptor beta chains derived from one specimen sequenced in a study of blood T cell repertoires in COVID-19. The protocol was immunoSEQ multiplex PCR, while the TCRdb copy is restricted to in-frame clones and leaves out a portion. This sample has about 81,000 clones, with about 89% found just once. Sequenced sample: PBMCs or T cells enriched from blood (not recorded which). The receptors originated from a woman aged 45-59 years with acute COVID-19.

The CDR3: CASSLATGVPPYNEQFF. In DNA, the CDR3 is TGTGCCAGCAGCTTAGCGACAGGGGTTCCCCCCTACAATGAGCAGTTCTTC. The chain recombines TRBV7-8 with TRBJ2-1; 8 nucleotides line up with TRBD1. CDR1 is SGHVS, CDR2 FQNEAQ, per germline. The CDR3 runs to 17 residues. The V segment lost 0 bases and the J segment 2 bases; nucleotides outside the gene matches: 6.

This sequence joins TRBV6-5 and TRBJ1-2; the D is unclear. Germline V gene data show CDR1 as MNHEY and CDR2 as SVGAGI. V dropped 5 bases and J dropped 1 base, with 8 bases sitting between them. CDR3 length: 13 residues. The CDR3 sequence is CASSLVVNYGYTF. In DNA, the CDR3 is TGTGCCAGCAGTCTCGTAGTTAACTATGGCTACACCTTC.

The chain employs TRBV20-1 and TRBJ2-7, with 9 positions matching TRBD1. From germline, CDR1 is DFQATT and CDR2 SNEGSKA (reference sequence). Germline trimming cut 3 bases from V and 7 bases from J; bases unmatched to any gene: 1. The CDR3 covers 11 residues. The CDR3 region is CSARGTGEQYF. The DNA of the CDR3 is TGCAGTGCTAGGGGGACAGGGGAGCAGTACTTC.

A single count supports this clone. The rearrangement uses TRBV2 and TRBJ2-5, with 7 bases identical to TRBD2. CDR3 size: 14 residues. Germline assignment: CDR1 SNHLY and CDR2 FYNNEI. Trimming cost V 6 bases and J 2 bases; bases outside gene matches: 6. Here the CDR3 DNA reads TGTGCCAGCAGGGGAGGGGCGCGGCAAGAGACCCAGTACTTC. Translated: CASRGGARQETQYF.

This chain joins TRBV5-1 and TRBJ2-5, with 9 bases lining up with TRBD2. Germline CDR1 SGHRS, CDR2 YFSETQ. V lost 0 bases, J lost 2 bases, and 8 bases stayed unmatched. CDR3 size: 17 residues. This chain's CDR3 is CASSLVLAGKAQETQYF. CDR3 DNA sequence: TGCGCCAGCAGCTTGGTACTAGCGGGCAAAGCTCAAGAGACCCAGTACTTC.

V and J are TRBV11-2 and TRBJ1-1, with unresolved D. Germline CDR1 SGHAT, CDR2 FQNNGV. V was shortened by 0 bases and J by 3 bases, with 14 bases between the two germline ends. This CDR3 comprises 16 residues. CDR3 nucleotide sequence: TGTGCCAGCAGCTTAGATCTGAGGAGGGCGGACACTGAAGCTTTCTTT. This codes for CASSLDLRRADTEAFF.

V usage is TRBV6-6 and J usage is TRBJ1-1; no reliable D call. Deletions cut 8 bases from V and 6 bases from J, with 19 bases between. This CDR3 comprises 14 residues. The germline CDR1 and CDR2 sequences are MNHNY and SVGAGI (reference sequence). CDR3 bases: TGTGCCAGCTGCGACCTCAACAGTCGCTCTGAAGCTTTCTTT. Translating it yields CASCDLNSRSEAFF.

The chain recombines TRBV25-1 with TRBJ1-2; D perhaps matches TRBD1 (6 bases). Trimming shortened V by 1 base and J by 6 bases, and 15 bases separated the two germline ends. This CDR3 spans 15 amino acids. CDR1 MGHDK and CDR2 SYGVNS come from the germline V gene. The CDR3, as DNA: TGTGCCAGCAGTGAATCTGGGGGCGGATACCATGGCTACACCTTC. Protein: CASSESGGGYHGYTF.

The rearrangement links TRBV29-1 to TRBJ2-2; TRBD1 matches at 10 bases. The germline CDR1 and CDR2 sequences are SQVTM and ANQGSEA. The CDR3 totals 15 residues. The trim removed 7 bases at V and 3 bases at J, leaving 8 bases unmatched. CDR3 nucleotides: TGCAGCGGAGGACAGGGGGGGAGTCACACCGGGGAGCTGTTTTTT. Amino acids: CSGGQGGSHTGELFF.

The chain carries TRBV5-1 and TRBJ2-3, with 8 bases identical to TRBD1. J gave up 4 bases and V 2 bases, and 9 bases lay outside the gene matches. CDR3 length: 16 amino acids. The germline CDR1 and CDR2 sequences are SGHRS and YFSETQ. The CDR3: CASSFNTGGGADTQYF. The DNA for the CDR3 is TGCGCCAGCAGCTTTAATACAGGGGGAGGCGCAGATACGCAGTATTTT.

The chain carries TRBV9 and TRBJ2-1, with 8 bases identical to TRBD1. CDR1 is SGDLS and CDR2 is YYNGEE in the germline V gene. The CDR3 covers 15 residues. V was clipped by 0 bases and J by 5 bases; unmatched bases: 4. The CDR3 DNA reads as TGTGCCAGCAGCGTAGGGACAGGGTGGGACAATGAGCAGTTCTTC. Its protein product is CASSVGTGWDNEQFF.

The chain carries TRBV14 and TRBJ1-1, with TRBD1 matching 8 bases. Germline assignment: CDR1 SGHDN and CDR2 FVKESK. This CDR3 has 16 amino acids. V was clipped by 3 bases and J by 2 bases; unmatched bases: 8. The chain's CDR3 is CASSHRFGQGNTEAFF. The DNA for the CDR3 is TGTGCCAGCAGCCACCGTTTTGGACAGGGAAACACTGAAGCTTTCTTT.

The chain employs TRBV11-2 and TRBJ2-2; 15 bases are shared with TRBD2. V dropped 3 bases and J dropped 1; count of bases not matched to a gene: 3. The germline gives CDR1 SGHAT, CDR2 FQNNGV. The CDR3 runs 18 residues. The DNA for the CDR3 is TGTGCCAGCAGCTTCACGGGACTAGCGGGAGGGAACACCGGGGAGCTGTTTTTT. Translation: CASSFTGLAGGNTGELFF.

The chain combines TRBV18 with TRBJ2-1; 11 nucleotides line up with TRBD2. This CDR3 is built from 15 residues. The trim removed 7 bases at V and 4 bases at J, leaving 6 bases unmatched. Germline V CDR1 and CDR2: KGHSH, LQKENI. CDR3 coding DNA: TGTGCCAGCTGGTCCGGGACTAGCGGTTACAATGAGCAGTTCTTC. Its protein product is CASWSGTSGYNEQFF.

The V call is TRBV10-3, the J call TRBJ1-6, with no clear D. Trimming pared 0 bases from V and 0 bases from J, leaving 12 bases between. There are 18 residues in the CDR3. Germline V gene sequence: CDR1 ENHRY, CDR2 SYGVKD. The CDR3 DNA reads TGTGCCATCAGTGAGTCGACGGTGGGCCTCTCCTATAATTCACCCCTCCACTTT. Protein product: CAISESTVGLSYNSPLHF.

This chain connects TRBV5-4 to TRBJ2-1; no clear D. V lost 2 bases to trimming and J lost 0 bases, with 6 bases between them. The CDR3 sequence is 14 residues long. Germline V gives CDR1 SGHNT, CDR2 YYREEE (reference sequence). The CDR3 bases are TGTGCCAGCAGCTTCACGGGCTCCTACAATGAGCAGTTCTTC. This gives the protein CASSFTGSYNEQFF.

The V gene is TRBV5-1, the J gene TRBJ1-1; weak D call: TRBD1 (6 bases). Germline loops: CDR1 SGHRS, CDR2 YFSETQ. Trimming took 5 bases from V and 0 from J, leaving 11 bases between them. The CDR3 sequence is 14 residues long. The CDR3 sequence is CASSQTGLNTEAFF. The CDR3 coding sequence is TGCGCCAGCAGTCAGACAGGTTTGAACACTGAAGCTTTCTTT.

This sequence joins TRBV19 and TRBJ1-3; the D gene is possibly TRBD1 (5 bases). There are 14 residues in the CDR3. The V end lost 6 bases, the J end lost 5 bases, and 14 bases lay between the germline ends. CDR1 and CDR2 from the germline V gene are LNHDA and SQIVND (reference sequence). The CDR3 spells CASSHGPGRNTIYF. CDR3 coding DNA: TGTGCCAGTAGCCACGGCCCAGGGAGAAACACCATATATTTT.

DNA of the CDR3: TGTGCCAGCAGCGTAGCAGGGTCGGGAAACACCATATATTTT. Translated, it gives CASSVAGSGNTIYF. This sequence joins TRBV9 and TRBJ1-3, with a weak D call TRBD1 (5 bases). The V gene lost 0 bases and the J gene lost 4 bases, with 8 bases spanning the gap. CDR1 and CDR2 from the germline V gene are SGDLS and YYNGEE. The CDR3 loop spans 14 amino acids.

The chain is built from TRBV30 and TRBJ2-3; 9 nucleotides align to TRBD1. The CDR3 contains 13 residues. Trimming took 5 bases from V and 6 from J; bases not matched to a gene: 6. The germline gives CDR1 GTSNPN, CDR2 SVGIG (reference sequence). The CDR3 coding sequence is TGTGCCTGGTCGTCCGGGACAGGGGATACGCAGTATTTT. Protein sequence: CAWSSGTGDTQYF.

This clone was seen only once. The CDR3, as DNA: TGTGCCATCAGTGAAACCCCCCCCCGAGGGTCAATCACAGATACGCAGTATTTT. Translating gives CAISETPPRGSITDTQYF. The chain has TRBV10-3 and TRBJ2-3; possibly TRBD2 for D (5 bases). Trimming left V 3 bases short and J 2 bases short, with 21 bases between. Germline lookup yields CDR1 ENHRY and CDR2 SYGVKD. The CDR3 totals 18 residues.

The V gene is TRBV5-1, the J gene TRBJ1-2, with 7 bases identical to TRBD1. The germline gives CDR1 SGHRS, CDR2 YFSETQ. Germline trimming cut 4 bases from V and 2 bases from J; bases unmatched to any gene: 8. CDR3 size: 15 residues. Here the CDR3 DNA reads TGCGCCAGCAGCACGACAGGGTCTTCGAACTATGGCTACACCTTC. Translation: CASSTTGSSNYGYTF. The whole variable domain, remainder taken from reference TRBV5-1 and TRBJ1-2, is KAGVTQTPRYLIKTRGQQVTLSCSPISGHRSVSWYQQTPGQGLQFLFEYFSETQRNKGNFPGRFSGRQFSNSRSEMNVSTLELGDSALYLCASSTTGSSNYGYTFGSGTRLTVV.

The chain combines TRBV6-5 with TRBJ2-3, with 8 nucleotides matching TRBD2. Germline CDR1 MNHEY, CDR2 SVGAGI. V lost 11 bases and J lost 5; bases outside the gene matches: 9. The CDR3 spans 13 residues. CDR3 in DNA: TGTGCCCAGGGGATAGCGGGACGAGATACGCAGTATTTT. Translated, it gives CAQGIAGRDTQYF.